These 20 T cell receptor beta chains were all obtained from the same sample, sequenced in a study of radiotherapy plus CTLA-4 blockade in lung cancer. Produced via immunoSEQ multiplex PCR; TCRdb's table is partial and in-frame only. The sample comprises about 24,000 clones, about 76% of which are singletons, and less than 3.5% rests with the top ten. The sequenced sample was peripheral blood, obtained from a patient treated with radiotherapy plus ipilimumab. These receptors were taken from a human donor with non-small cell lung cancer whose response to radiotherapy plus ipilimumab could not be evaluated.

The chain has TRBV5-6 and TRBJ2-1, with TRBD2 identical over 8 bases. Germline lookup yields CDR1 SGHDT and CDR2 YYEEEE. This CDR3 spans 15 amino acids. Germline trimming cut 0 bases from V and 7 bases from J; bases unmatched to any gene: 6. As DNA, the CDR3 is TGTGCCAGCAGCTTGGGGGGACTAGTTACAAATGAGCAGTTCTTC. Its protein is CASSLGGLVTNEQFF.

Only one count was recorded for this clone. The chain uses TRBV10-1 and TRBJ2-7; TRBD2 agrees at 7 bases. The CDR3 runs to 15 residues. CDR1 WNHNN and CDR2 SYGVQD come from the germline V gene (reference sequence). V lost 0 bases, J lost 4 bases, and 6 bases stayed unmatched. CDR3 coding DNA: TGCGCCAGCAGTGAGTCGAAAGCGGGAAAATACGAGCAGTACTTC. Protein sequence: CASSESKAGKYEQYF.

The chain employs TRBV6-1 and TRBJ1-1, with D perhaps matching TRBD1 (6 bases). CDR1 is MNHNS and CDR2 is SASEGT in the germline V gene. CDR3 length: 14 amino acids. Trimming took 8 bases from V and 0 from J, leaving 13 bases between them. CDR3 DNA: TGTGCCAGCGGGGGGGGCAAAGTGAACACTGAAGCTTTCTTT. Protein: CASGGGKVNTEAFF.

The chain couples TRBV5-8 to TRBJ2-6, with 8 bases identical to TRBD1. The CDR3 extends over 16 amino acids. The V gene end was trimmed by 8 bases and the J gene end by 1 base; junction bases not matched to a gene: 8. Germline CDR1 SGHTS, CDR2 YDEGEE. The CDR3 loop reads CASLRGLSSGANVLTF. DNA of the CDR3: TGTGCCAGTCTCAGGGGGCTAAGTTCTGGGGCCAACGTCCTGACTTTC.

This chain joins TRBV7-6 and TRBJ2-7, with a weak D call TRBD2 (7 bases). Germline CDR1 SGHVS, CDR2 FNYEAQ. The CDR3 covers 16 residues. V was shortened by 2 bases and J by 2 bases, with 16 bases between the two germline ends. This CDR3 reads CASSLRQDSGAYEQYF. CDR3 sequence (DNA): TGTGCCAGCAGCTTAAGACAGGACAGCGGGGCCTACGAGCAGTACTTC. The whole variable domain, filled in from reference TRBV7-6 and TRBJ2-7, reads GAGVSQSPRYKVTKRGQDVALRCDPISGHVSLYWYRQALGQGPEFLTYFNYEAQQDKSGLPNDRFSAERPEGSISTLTIQRTEQRDSAMYRCASSLRQDSGAYEQYFGPGTRLTVT.

This clone was observed a few times. This chain uses TRBV9 with TRBJ1-2, with D possibly being TRBD1 (6 bases). Trimming stripped 6 bases from V and 3 bases from J, with 15 bases between. Per germline, CDR1 SGDLS and CDR2 YYNGEE. CDR3 size: 14 residues. The CDR3 DNA reads as TGTGCCAGCAACCCGACAGGAATTGACTATGGCTACACCTTC. Its protein is CASNPTGIDYGYTF.

This clone appeared a single time. The rearrangement uses TRBV7-9 and TRBJ2-3; TRBD1 matches at 7 bases. The CDR3 consists of 17 residues. V lost 1 base to trimming and J lost 3 bases; unmatched junction nucleotides: 10. Germline-derived CDR1 and CDR2 are SEHNR and FQNEAQ (reference sequence). CDR3 coding DNA: TGTGCCAGCAGCTTAGGGGCGACAGGGCGGCGGACAGATACGCAGTATTTT. This encodes CASSLGATGRRTDTQYF.

The rearrangement uses TRBV27 and TRBJ2-7; 10 nucleotides align to TRBD1. V lost 5 bases, J lost 5 bases, and 15 bases stayed unmatched. Per germline, CDR1 MNHEY and CDR2 SMNVEV (reference sequence). This CDR3 is built from 17 residues. CDR3 coding DNA: TGTGCCAGCAGTCGTATTATCTCCGGGACAGGGGTCGACGAGCAGTACTTC. This codes for CASSRIISGTGVDEQYF.

The chain links TRBV18 to TRBJ1-2; 7 nucleotides line up with TRBD1. V lost 3 bases, J lost 6 bases, and 7 bases stayed unmatched. This CDR3 is built from 14 residues. The germline gives CDR1 KGHSH, CDR2 LQKENI. CDR3 protein: CASSPTGNQDGYTF. CDR3 bases: TGTGCCAGCTCACCGACAGGGAATCAGGATGGCTACACCTTC. Full variable domain (remainder filled in from reference TRBV18 and TRBJ1-2): NAGVMQNPRHLVRRRGQEARLRCSPMKGHSHVYWYRQLPEEGLKFMVYLQKENIIDESGMPKERFSAEFPKEGPSILRIQQVVRGDSAAYFCASSPTGNQDGYTFGSGTRLTVV.

This clone was seen more than once but under ten times. J is TRBJ1-1 and V is TRBV5-4, with D hard to call. V shed 3 bases and J shed 1 base, with 7 bases lying between them. Germline CDR1 reads SGHNT; CDR2 reads YYREEE (reference sequence). This CDR3 is built from 13 residues. The DNA of the CDR3 is TGTGCCAGCAGCTCCCCGGGGAACACTGAAGCTTTCTTT. Translating it yields CASSSPGNTEAFF.

In its sample, this clone was seen a few times. J is TRBJ1-2 and V is TRBV18; perhaps TRBD1 as D (5 bases). CDR3 length equals 15 residues. Trimming cost V 3 bases and J 3 bases, with 14 bases left between them. The germline V gene has CDR1 KGHSH and CDR2 LQKENI. CDR3 region: CASSPPDSSHYGYTF. The CDR3 DNA is TGTGCCAGCTCACCCCCAGACAGTTCTCACTATGGCTACACCTTC.

This sequence joins TRBV9 and TRBJ1-5, with D possibly TRBD1 on 6 matching bases. Trimming took off 0 bases at V and 4 bases at J, with 11 bases between the two ends. Germline CDR1 reads SGDLS; CDR2 reads YYNGEE. The CDR3 has 15 residues. The CDR3 is CASSVDGQLNQPQHF. CDR3 in DNA: TGTGCCAGCAGCGTAGACGGACAGCTTAATCAGCCCCAGCATTTT.

CDR3 sequence reads: CASSQVTGRPGANVLTF. The DNA for the CDR3 is TGTGCCAGCAGCCAAGTAACAGGGAGACCTGGGGCCAACGTCCTGACTTTC. The chain employs TRBV14 and TRBJ2-6; possible D gene TRBD1, 6 bases. Trimming left V 1 base short and J 2 bases short, with 12 bases between. This CDR3 is built from 17 residues. Germline V lookup: CDR1 SGHDN, CDR2 FVKESK.

The chain recombines TRBV4-3 with TRBJ1-2; 8 bases match TRBD1. J was trimmed by 2 bases and V by 8 bases; bases with no gene match: 7. CDR1 and CDR2 from the germline V gene are LGHNA and YSLEER. The CDR3 extends over 14 amino acids. CDR3 residues: CASGAQGGNYGYTF. Written as DNA, the CDR3 is TGCGCCAGCGGTGCACAGGGGGGAAACTATGGCTACACCTTC.

V usage is TRBV11-2 and J usage is TRBJ2-7; unclear D gene. CDR1 and CDR2 from the germline V gene are SGHAT and FQNNGV. The CDR3 is 13 residues long. V shed 5 bases and J shed 9 bases, with 17 bases lying between them. Here the CDR3 reads CASSPTPISWQYF. The CDR3 DNA is TGTGCCAGCAGCCCTACCCCTATTAGTTGGCAGTACTTC.

The chain has TRBV6-5 and TRBJ1-2; D is unclear. Deletions cut 6 bases from V and 4 bases from J, with 18 bases between. This CDR3 comprises 15 residues. From germline, CDR1 is MNHEY and CDR2 SVGAGI. This CDR3 reads CASRLTSTPTYGYTF. The CDR3, as DNA: TGTGCCAGCAGACTGACATCCACCCCGACCTATGGCTACACCTTC.

The V gene is TRBV19, the J gene TRBJ2-7; D might be TRBD2 (5 bases). V lost 4 bases and J 0 bases, leaving 19 bases between the germline ends. Germline V gene sequence: CDR1 LNHDA, CDR2 SQIVND (reference sequence). The CDR3 spans 17 residues. CDR3 sequence (DNA): TGTGCCAGTAGTAAATTCGCCCTCCGGGGAAACTCCTACGAGCAGTACTTC. Its protein is CASSKFALRGNSYEQYF.

The rearrangement links TRBV7-8 to TRBJ2-1; D is undetermined. Between the trimmed V and J ends, which lost 5 bases and 8 bases, there was a span of 16 bases. The germline V gene has CDR1 SGHVS and CDR2 FQNEAQ. The CDR3 is 14 residues long. CDR3 loop: CASSNRQSVHEQFF. CDR3 bases: TGTGCCAGCAGCAACAGACAATCTGTCCATGAGCAGTTCTTC.

The rearrangement joins TRBV4-1 to TRBJ1-2; 8 nucleotides agree with TRBD1. The CDR3 has 18 amino acids. The germline gives CDR1 MGHRA, CDR2 YSYEKL. The trim removed 1 base at V and 7 bases at J, leaving 17 bases unmatched. CDR3 DNA: TGCGCCAGCAGCCAAGTCCTGGCGGCAGGGGGCGAAACGGGTGGCTACACCTTC. Protein: CASSQVLAAGGETGGYTF.

The genes are TRBV25-1 and TRBJ2-3; D might be TRBD2 (6 bases). The CDR3 spans 13 residues. Germline values: CDR1 MGHDK, CDR2 SYGVNS. The V and J ends lost 6 bases and 2 bases respectively, with 9 bases between them. CDR3 sequence: CASRGLHTDTQYF. As DNA, the CDR3 is TGTGCCAGCAGGGGACTCCACACAGATACGCAGTATTTT. The full variable domain, its missing parts supplied by reference TRBV25-1 and TRBJ2-3, is EADIYQTPRYLVIGTGKKITLECSQTMGHDKMYWYQQDPGMELHLIHYSYGVNSTEKGDLSSESTVSRIRTEHFPLTLESARPSHTSQYLCASRGLHTDTQYFGPGTRLTVL.